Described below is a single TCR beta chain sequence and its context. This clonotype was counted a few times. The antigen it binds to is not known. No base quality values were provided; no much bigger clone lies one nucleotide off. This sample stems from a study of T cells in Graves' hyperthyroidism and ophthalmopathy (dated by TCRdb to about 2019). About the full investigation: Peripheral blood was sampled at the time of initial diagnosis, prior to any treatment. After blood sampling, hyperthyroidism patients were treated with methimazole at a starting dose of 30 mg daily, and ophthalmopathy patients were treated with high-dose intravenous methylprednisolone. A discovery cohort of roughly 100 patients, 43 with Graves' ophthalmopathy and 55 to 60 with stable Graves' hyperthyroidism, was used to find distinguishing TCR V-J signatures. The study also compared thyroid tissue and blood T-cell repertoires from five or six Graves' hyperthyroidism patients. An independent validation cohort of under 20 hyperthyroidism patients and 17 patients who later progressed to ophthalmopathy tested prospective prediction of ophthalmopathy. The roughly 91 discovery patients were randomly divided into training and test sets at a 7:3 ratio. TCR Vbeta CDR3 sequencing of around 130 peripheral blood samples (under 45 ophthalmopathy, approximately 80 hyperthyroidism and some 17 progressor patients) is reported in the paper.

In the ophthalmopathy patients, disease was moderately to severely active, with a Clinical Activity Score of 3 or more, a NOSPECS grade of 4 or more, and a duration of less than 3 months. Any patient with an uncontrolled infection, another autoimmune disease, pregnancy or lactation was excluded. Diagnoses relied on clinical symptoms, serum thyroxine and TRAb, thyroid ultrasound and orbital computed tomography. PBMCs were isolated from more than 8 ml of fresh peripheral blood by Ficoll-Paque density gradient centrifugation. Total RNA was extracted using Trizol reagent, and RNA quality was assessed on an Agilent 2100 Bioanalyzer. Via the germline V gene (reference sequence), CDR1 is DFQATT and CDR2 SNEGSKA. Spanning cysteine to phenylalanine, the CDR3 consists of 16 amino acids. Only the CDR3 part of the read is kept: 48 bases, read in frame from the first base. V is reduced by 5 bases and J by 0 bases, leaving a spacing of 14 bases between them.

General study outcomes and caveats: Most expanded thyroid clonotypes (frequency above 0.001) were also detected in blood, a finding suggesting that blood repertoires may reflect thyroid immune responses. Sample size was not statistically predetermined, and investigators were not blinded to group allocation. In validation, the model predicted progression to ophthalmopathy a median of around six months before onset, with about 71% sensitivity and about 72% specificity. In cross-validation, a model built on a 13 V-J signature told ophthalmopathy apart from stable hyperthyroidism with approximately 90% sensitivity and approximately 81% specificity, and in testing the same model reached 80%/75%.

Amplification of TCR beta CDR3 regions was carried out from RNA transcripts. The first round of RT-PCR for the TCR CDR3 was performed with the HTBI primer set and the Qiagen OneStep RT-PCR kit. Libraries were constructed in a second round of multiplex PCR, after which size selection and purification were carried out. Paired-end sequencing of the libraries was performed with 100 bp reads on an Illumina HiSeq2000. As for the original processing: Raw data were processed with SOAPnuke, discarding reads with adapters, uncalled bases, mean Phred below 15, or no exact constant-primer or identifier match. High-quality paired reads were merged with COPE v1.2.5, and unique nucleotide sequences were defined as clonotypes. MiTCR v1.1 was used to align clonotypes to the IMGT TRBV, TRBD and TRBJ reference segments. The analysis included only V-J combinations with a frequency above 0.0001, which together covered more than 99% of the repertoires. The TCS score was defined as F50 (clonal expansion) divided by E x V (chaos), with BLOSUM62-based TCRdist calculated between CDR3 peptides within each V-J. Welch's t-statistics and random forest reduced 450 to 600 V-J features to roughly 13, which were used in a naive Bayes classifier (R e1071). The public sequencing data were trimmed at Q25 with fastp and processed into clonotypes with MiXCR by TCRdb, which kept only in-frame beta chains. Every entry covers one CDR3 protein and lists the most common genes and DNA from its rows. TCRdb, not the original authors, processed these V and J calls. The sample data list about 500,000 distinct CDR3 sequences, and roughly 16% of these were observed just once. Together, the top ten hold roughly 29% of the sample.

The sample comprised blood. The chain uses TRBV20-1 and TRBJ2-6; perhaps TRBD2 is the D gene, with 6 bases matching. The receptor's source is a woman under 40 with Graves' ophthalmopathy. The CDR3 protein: CSAWGELTSGANVLTF. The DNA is TGCAGTGCTTGGGGGGAGTTGACCTCTGGGGCCAACGTCCTGACTTTC.